Below, 8 T cell receptor beta chains from the same sample are listed, as sequenced in a study of T cells in Graves' hyperthyroidism and ophthalmopathy. Amplification yielded TCR beta CDR3 regions, with RNA transcripts as the source. Researchers ran a first-round RT-PCR on the TCR CDR3 using the HTBI primer set. From the multiplex PCR reads, TCRdb called clonotypes with MiXCR, one entry per CDR3 protein. The sample lists roughly 160,000 distinct CDR3 sequences; 9.4% were seen once. The sequenced material came from blood. The receptors come from a woman younger than 35 with Graves' hyperthyroidism that later progressed to Graves' ophthalmopathy.

This clonotype was picked up many times. The chain joins TRBV19 to TRBJ2-1; 13 nucleotides agree with TRBD2. Trimming cost V 7 bases and J 6 bases; bases outside gene matches: 3. Germline V gene sequence: CDR1 LNHDA, CDR2 SQIVND (reference sequence). The CDR3 is made up of 14 amino acids. CDR3 protein: CASKTSGGVNEQFF. Here the CDR3 DNA reads TGTGCCAGTAAAACTAGCGGGGGGGTCAATGAGCAGTTCTTC.

This clonotype was seen at least ten times. This rearrangement joins TRBV28 to TRBJ1-5; D unclear. The CDR3 is made up of 12 amino acids. Between the trimmed V and J ends, which lost 4 bases and 6 bases, there was a span of 7 bases. The germline CDR1 and CDR2 sequences are MDHEN and SYDVKM. In nucleotides, the CDR3 is TGTGCCAGCAGTTCGCCCAGTCAGCCCCAGCATTTT. Encoded protein: CASSSPSQPQHF. Full variable domain (remainder filled in from reference TRBV28 and TRBJ1-5): DVKVTQSSRYLVKRTGEKVFLECVQDMDHENMFWYRQDPGLGLRLIYFSYDVKMKEKGDIPEGYSVSREKKERFSLILESASTNQTSMYLCASSSPSQPQHFGDGTRLSIL.

This clonotype was counted many times. The rearrangement joins TRBV18 to TRBJ1-5, with a tentative D call TRBD1 (5 bases). Trimming took off 3 bases at V and 5 bases at J, with 8 bases between the two ends. The CDR3 consists of 13 residues. Germline CDR1 KGHSH, CDR2 LQKENI. CDR3 in DNA: TGTGCCAGCTCACCTAAAGGGGATCAGCCCCAGCATTTT. Residues: CASSPKGDQPQHF.

This clonotype showed up many times. The chain links TRBV28 to TRBJ1-5, with a possible D match to TRBD1 (6 bases). The germline V gene encodes CDR1 MDHEN and CDR2 SYDVKM. The length of the CDR3 is 12 residues. This chain's CDR3 is CAHRTQGQPQHF. In DNA, the CDR3 is TGTGCACACCGTACACAGGGACAGCCCCAGCATTTT. Filled out from reference TRBV28 and TRBJ1-5, the complete variable domain reads DVKVTQSSRYLVKRTGEKVFLECVQDMDHENMFWYRQDPGLGLRLIYFSYDVKMKEKGDIPEGYSVSREKKERFSLILESASTNQTSMYLCAHRTQGQPQHFGDGTRLSIL.

This clonotype came up a few times. For the CDR3, the DNA is TGTGCCAGCAGCCTCGGGGGGCCCTCCTACAATGAGCAGTTCTTC. It yields the protein CASSLGGPSYNEQFF. The chain carries TRBV4-2 and TRBJ2-1; a weak D match, TRBD2 (7 bases). Deletions cut 4 bases from V and 0 bases from J, with 10 bases between. The CDR3 sequence is 15 residues long. Germline loops: CDR1 LGHNA, CDR2 YNFKEQ.

This clonotype was seen repeatedly, ten times or more. V is TRBV20-1 and J is TRBJ2-5, with D perhaps TRBD2 (5 bases). The germline V gene encodes CDR1 DFQATT and CDR2 SNEGSKA (reference sequence). The CDR3 loop spans 17 amino acids. Trimming removed 0 bases at V and 5 bases at J, with 22 bases between. CDR3 nucleotides: TGCAGTGCTAGAGATATTGTGGCGCCCGGAGGTGGTGAGACCCAGTACTTC. It yields the protein CSARDIVAPGGGETQYF.

This clonotype was recorded many times. The chain combines TRBV15 with TRBJ1-5; 9 bases agree with TRBD1. CDR1 LNHNV and CDR2 YYDKDF come from the germline V gene (reference sequence). CDR3 length equals 19 residues. Trimming cost V 3 bases and J 3 bases; bases outside gene matches: 15. CDR3 nucleotide sequence: TGTGCCACCAGCAGTCACAGACCCGGGACAGGGAAGGCCAATCAGCCCCAGCATTTT. Protein product: CATSSHRPGTGKANQPQHF. Combining the CDR3 with reference TRBV15 and TRBJ1-5 gives the whole variable domain DAMVIQNPRYQVTQFGKPVTLSCSQTLNHNVMYWYQQKSSQAPKLLFHYYDKDFNNEADTPDNFQSRRPNTSFCFLDIRSPGLGDTAMYLCATSSHRPGTGKANQPQHFGDGTRLSIL.

There are many counts of this clonotype. The genes are TRBV6-1 and TRBJ2-7, with 9 bases lining up with TRBD1. The junction had 14 bases not matched to a gene; V was cut back by 5 bases and J by 0 bases. The CDR3 consists of 18 residues. CDR1 and CDR2 (germline): MNHNS, SASEGT. The CDR3 DNA is TGTGCCAGCAGTTATTCTTTCTCCGGGACAGGGAGCTCCTACGAGCAGTACTTC. It yields the protein CASSYSFSGTGSSYEQYF.